This entry features one T cell receptor beta chain sequence. Antigen: not known. The immunoSEQ assay was version 4, run in survey mode. Each sample used up to 1 ug genomic DNA diluted to 10 ng/uL. The method was immunoSEQ multiplex PCR; TCRdb's version includes in-frame clones alone and lacks a portion of them. In the table there are approximately 44,000 clones, roughly nine tenths of which are singletons. This record comes from a study of persistence of HIV-infected CD4 T cells. Study in general: Up to about 200 mL blood was drawn at multiple time points; a couple of donors had single-time leukapheresis. Whole-study findings and limits: TCRbeta richness was lower in CMV- and Gag-responding cells than in anti-CD3/anti-CD28-responding cells.

Cells were stimulated nonspecifically with anti-CD3/anti-CD28 magnetic beads. CD4+ T cells upregulating both CD40 ligand and CD69 were sorted as responding cells. Germline V gene data show CDR1 as MNHEY and CDR2 as SVGAGI. The CDR3 has 14 residues. With 6 bases clipped from V and 9 bases from J, the junction kept 10 bases outside the gene matches. This TCR was sampled from an adult man with HIV who was CMV-seropositive. The rearrangement links TRBV6-5 to TRBJ2-1; 8 bases agree with TRBD1. Sequenced material: CD4+ T cells sorted from PBMCs after approximately 19-hour stimulation, taken from a patient who received antiretroviral therapy. CDR3 sequence reads: CASRRQGKGSEQFF. CDR3 sequence (DNA): TGTGCCAGCAGGCGACAGGGGAAGGGGAGTGAGCAGTTCTTC.